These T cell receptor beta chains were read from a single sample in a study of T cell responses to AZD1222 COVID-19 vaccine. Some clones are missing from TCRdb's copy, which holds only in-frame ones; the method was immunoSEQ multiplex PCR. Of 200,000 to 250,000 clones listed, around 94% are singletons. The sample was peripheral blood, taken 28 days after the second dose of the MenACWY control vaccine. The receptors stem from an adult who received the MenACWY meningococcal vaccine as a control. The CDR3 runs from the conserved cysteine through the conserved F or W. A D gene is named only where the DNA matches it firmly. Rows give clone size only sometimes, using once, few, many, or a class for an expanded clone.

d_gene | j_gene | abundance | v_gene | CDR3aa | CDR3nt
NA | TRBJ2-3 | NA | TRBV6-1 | CASSEPISPTQYF | TGTGCCAGCAGTGAACCAATCTCCCCTACGCAGTATTTT
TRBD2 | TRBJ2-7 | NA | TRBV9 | CASSGSGGASEQYF | TGTGCCAGCAGCGGAAGCGGGGGGGCTTCCGAGCAGTACTTC
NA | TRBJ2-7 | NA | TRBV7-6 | CASSLRGAAREQYF | TGTGCCAGCAGCTTACGGGGGGCCGCTCGAGAGCAGTACTTC
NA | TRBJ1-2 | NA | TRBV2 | CASSERSYGYTF | TGTGCCAGCAGTGAAAGGTCCTATGGCTACACCTTC
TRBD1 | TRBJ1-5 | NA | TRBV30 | CAWSGGTGGDQPQHF | TGTGCCTGGAGTGGGGGGACAGGGGGCGATCAGCCCCAGCATTTT
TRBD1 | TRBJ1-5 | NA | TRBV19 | CASSRTGDRQPQHF | TGTGCCAGTAGCAGGACAGGGGATCGTCAGCCCCAGCATTTT
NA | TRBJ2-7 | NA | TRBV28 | CASSNHRREQYF | TGTGCCAGCAGCAACCACAGGCGGGAGCAGTACTTC
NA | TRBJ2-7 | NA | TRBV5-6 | CASSLLSYEQYF | TGTGCCAGCAGCCTCCTTAGCTACGAGCAGTACTTC
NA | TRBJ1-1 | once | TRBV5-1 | CASSSNVQALNTEAFF | TGCGCCAGCAGCTCCAACGTACAGGCCTTGAACACTGAAGCTTTCTTT
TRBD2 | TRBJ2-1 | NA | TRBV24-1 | CATSDLPPDSGRVNNEQFF | TGTGCCACCAGTGATTTGCCCCCGGATAGCGGGAGGGTAAACAATGAGCAGTTCTTC
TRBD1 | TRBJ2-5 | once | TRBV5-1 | CASSLQGALETQYF | TGCGCCAGCAGCTTGCAGGGGGCGTTGGAGACCCAGTACTTC
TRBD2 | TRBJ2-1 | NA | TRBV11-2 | CASSGRTSGGDYNEQFF | TGTGCCAGCAGCGGGAGGACTAGCGGGGGGGATTACAATGAGCAGTTCTTC
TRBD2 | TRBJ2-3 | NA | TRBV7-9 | CASSLGLAGTDTQYF | TGTGCCAGCAGCCTGGGACTAGCAGGCACAGATACGCAGTATTTT
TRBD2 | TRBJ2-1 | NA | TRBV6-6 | CASSYSETSGDEQFF | TGTGCCAGCAGTTACTCGGAGACTAGCGGCGATGAGCAGTTCTTC
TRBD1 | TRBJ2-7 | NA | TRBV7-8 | CASSAGTGPYEQYF | TGTGCCAGCAGCGCCGGGACAGGGCCCTACGAGCAGTACTTC
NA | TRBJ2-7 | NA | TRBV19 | CASSTDSGAVFPLEQYF | TGTGCCAGTAGTACGGACAGCGGCGCCGTCTTTCCTCTCGAGCAGTACTTC
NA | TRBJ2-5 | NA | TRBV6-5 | CASSYPARGSQETQYF | TGTGCCAGCAGTTACCCGGCGAGAGGGAGCCAAGAGACCCAGTACTTC
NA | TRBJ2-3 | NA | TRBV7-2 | CASSLAGSYTDTQYF | TGTGCCAGCAGCTTAGCCGGGAGCTACACAGATACGCAGTATTTT
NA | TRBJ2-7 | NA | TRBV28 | CASGYEQYF | TGTGCCAGCGGGTACGAGCAGTACTTC
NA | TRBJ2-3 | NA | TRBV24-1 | CATSASPGRGTDTQYF | TGTGCCACCAGTGCCTCCCCTGGCAGAGGCACAGATACGCAGTATTTT
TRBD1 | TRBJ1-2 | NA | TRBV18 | CASSPDRGYGYTF | TGTGCCAGCTCACCGGACAGGGGCTATGGCTACACCTTC
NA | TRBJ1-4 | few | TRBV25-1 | CASSDRDTPREKLFF | TGTGCCAGCAGTGACCGGGACACGCCTAGGGAAAAACTGTTTTTT
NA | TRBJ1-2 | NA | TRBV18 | CASSPVDATGGYTF | TGTGCCAGCTCACCGGTTGACGCAACGGGTGGCTACACCTTC
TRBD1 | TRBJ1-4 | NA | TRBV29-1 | CSVAGQGAEKLFF | TGCAGCGTCGCGGGACAGGGGGCTGAAAAACTGTTTTTT
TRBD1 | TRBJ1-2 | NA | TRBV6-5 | CASSRQGWNYGYTF | TGTGCCAGCAGTAGACAGGGGTGGAACTATGGCTACACCTTC
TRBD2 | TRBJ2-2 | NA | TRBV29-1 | CSVEPGGPAGELFF | TGCAGCGTTGAGCCGGGAGGGCCCGCCGGGGAGCTGTTTTTT
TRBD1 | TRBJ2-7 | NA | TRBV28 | CASSPGRGWGTDSYEQYF | TGTGCCAGCAGCCCGGGAAGGGGGTGGGGGACAGACTCCTACGAGCAGTACTTC
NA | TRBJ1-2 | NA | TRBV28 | CASSTTERGYTF | TGTGCCAGCAGTACGACAGAGCGAGGCTACACCTTC
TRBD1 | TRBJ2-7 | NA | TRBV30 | CAWETGEEQYF | TGTGCCTGGGAAACAGGGGAAGAGCAGTACTTC
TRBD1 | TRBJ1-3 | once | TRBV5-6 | CASSIYRGVGNTIYF | TGTGCCAGCAGCATCTACAGGGGGGTTGGAAACACCATATATTTT
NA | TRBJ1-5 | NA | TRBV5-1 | CASSLGAGQPQHF | TGCGCCAGCAGCTTGGGGGCGGGTCAGCCCCAGCATTTT
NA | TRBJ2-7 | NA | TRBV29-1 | CTPGGNYEQYF | TGCACCCCGGGGGGCAACTACGAGCAGTACTTC
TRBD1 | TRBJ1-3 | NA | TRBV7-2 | CASSLVETGAGNTIYF | TGTGCCAGCAGCTTAGTCGAGACAGGGGCTGGAAACACCATATATTTT
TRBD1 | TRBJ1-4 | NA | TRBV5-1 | CASSRGQGTNEKLFF | TGCGCCAGCAGCAGGGGACAGGGTACTAATGAAAAACTGTTTTTT
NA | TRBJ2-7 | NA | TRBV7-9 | CASSSPERAEQYF | TGTGCCAGCAGCTCCCCGGAGAGGGCCGAGCAGTACTTC